This entry concerns a single TCR beta chain. Its antigen is not known. These data come from a study of T cell responses to AZD1222 COVID-19 vaccine. Study conclusions and caveats: White British people made up most donors, females outnumbered males, and clonal diversity was possibly underestimated. Increases in Spike-specific TCR breadth and depth were seen after two AZD1222 doses.

Repertoires were generated with immunoSEQ multiplex PCR, while TCRdb's copy carries only in-frame clones and drops some. The data hold 100,000 or so clones, with over 75% observed a single time. The V gene end was trimmed by 2 bases and the J gene end by 7 bases; junction bases not matched to a gene: 13. Germline V CDR1 and CDR2: KGHSH, LQKENI. The CDR3 spans 17 residues. This TCR was recovered from an adult in good health. The chain joins TRBV18 to TRBJ1-5; TRBD1 agrees at 8 bases. The specimen was peripheral blood, collected on day 0 of AZD1222 vaccination. This CDR3 reads CASSPNRSGQGGQPQHF. As DNA, the CDR3 is TGTGCCAGCTCACCAAATAGGTCCGGACAGGGAGGCCAGCCCCAGCATTTT. The whole variable domain, filled in from reference TRBV18 and TRBJ1-5, reads NAGVMQNPRHLVRRRGQEARLRCSPMKGHSHVYWYRQLPEEGLKFMVYLQKENIIDESGMPKERFSAEFPKEGPSILRIQQVVRGDSAAYFCASSPNRSGQGGQPQHFGDGTRLSIL.